The T cell receptor (beta chain) described here comes from a study of T-cell memory formation after mild COVID-19. This CDR3 spans 15 amino acids. Germline V CDR1 and CDR2: SGHVS, FNYEAQ. Trimming removed 5 bases from V and 7 bases from J, with 20 bases in between. 5'RACE with constant-segment primers yielded barcoded, UMI-tagged TCR alpha and TCR beta cDNA libraries. TCRdb fed the 5' RACE reads into MiXCR, producing one record per CDR3 protein. The sample yields 550,000 to 600,000 distinct CDR3 sequences, less than 25% seen once. This clonotype was observed a few times. The target antigen is unknown. Study-wide points: Within pre-infection memory, some responding clones were found, suggesting cross-reactive memory joined.

The sample taken for sequencing was PBMCs or a T cell subset sorted from them (not recorded which). The rearrangement joins TRBV7-6 to TRBJ1-1; D not certain. The TCR comes from an adult woman who had mild COVID-19 (a few samples of this study predate the infection). Cell type and time point are not known. The CDR3 here is CASSPRVPPGGEAFF. The CDR3, as DNA: TGTGCCAGCAGCCCAAGGGTTCCACCCGGCGGTGAAGCTTTCTTT.